This T cell receptor beta chain was sequenced in a study of CD8 T cells in ankylosing spondylitis. Generation of TCR beta libraries employed quantitative 5'-RACE incorporating molecular barcodes. Each CDR3 protein is one row after TCRdb ran MiXCR on the 5' RACE reads. In the table there are around 120,000 distinct CDR3 sequences, 24% of which are singletons. This CDR3 region has 13 residues. Trimming took 5 bases from V and 4 from J, leaving 14 bases between them. Germline CDR1 reads DFQATT; CDR2 reads SNEGSKA (reference sequence). Overall study results and limits: Fewer than ten highly homologous variants made up a TCR beta motif that seemed to typify ankylosing spondylitis blood. Reportedly, significant enrichment of disease-linked clones occurred in matched ankylosing spondylitis synovial fluid. Certain motif variants had earlier appeared in reactive arthritis synovial fluid and blood.

This clonotype has only a few counts. No antigen is known for it. Sequenced input: synovial fluid, either unsorted or a sorted T cell fraction (not recorded which). The clonotype originates from a male donor with ankylosing spondylitis. The genes are TRBV20-1 and TRBJ1-2; D gene uncertain. The CDR3 spells CSAYASSPYGYTF. The CDR3 DNA sequence: TGCAGTGCTTACGCATCCTCCCCCTATGGCTACACCTTC.